These 9 T cell receptor beta chains came from one sample sequenced in a study of blood T cell repertoires in COVID-19. Only in-frame clones appear in the TCRdb table, and some are missing; sequencing was by immunoSEQ multiplex PCR. The sample lists about 170,000 clones; 80% to 85% were seen once. Source material: peripheral blood. Receptor source: a man between 65 and 80 years old with active or convalescent COVID-19.

The genes are TRBV30 and TRBJ1-2, with D possibly being TRBD1 (6 bases). There are 15 residues in the CDR3. Germline lookup yields CDR1 GTSNPN and CDR2 SVGIG (reference sequence). V lost 5 bases and J lost 1, with 17 bases in between. CDR3 region: CAWLRGGVGNYGYTF. The CDR3 DNA reads as TGTGCCTGGCTGAGGGGGGGCGTTGGTAACTATGGCTACACCTTC.

The J gene is TRBJ2-3, the V gene TRBV18; D possibly corresponds to TRBD1 (6 bases). Per germline, CDR1 KGHSH and CDR2 LQKENI. V shed 0 bases and J shed 6 bases, with 16 bases lying between them. The CDR3 contains 16 residues. This CDR3 reads CASSPPDSRRADTQYF. In nucleotides, the CDR3 is TGTGCCAGCTCACCACCGGACAGCAGAAGGGCGGATACGCAGTATTTT.

This clone appeared once. V usage is TRBV18 and J usage is TRBJ2-1, with 14 bases matching TRBD2. The CDR3 contains 16 residues. CDR1 and CDR2 (germline): KGHSH, LQKENI. Trimming at V came to 3 bases and at J to 4 bases, leaving 2 bases not matched to a gene. In DNA form, the CDR3 reads TGTGCCAGCTCACCGGGGACTAGCGGGAGTTACAATGAGCAGTTCTTC. This sequence encodes CASSPGTSGSYNEQFF.

The chain employs TRBV29-1 and TRBJ1-5; D call uncertain. Germline CDR1 is SQVTM and CDR2 is ANQGSEA. The V gene lost 7 bases and the J gene lost 2 bases, with 15 bases spanning the gap. This CDR3 has 14 amino acids. The DNA for the CDR3 is TGCAGCGCCCCCCGTCCCGGGGGCAATCAGCCCCAGCATTTT. Protein sequence: CSAPRPGGNQPQHF.

The chain is built from TRBV27 and TRBJ2-2, with 10 bases matching TRBD2. With 3 bases clipped from V and 7 bases from J, the junction kept 11 bases outside the gene matches. This CDR3 contains 17 residues. CDR1 MNHEY and CDR2 SMNVEV come from the germline V gene (reference sequence). In DNA, the CDR3 is TGTGCCAGCAGTTTCCGACTAGCGGGTTTCGGAGGCGGGGAGCTGTTTTTT. Translation: CASSFRLAGFGGGELFF.

The chain joins TRBV13 to TRBJ1-2; D call uncertain. V dropped 5 bases and J dropped 4 bases, with 20 bases sitting between them. CDR3 size: 16 residues. Germline loops: CDR1 PRHDT, CDR2 FYEKMQ (reference sequence). The CDR3 spells CASSRSRGAPTYGYTF. Here the CDR3 DNA reads TGTGCCAGCAGCCGATCTCGCGGCGCGCCAACCTATGGCTACACCTTC.

The rearrangement links TRBV5-1 to TRBJ2-3, with TRBD2 matching over 8 bases. Germline values: CDR1 SGHRS, CDR2 YFSETQ. This CDR3 has 14 amino acids. The V segment lost 6 bases and the J segment 1 base; nucleotides outside the gene matches: 4. The CDR3 loop reads CASTQTSGTDTQYF. Here the CDR3 DNA reads TGCGCCAGCACTCAGACTAGCGGCACAGATACGCAGTATTTT.

The rearrangement joins TRBV20-1 to TRBJ1-1; D is uncertain. V was clipped by 3 bases and J by 5 bases, with 16 bases between them. There are 14 residues in the CDR3. The germline V gene has CDR1 DFQATT and CDR2 SNEGSKA (reference sequence). As DNA, the CDR3 is TGCAGTGCTAGTGCTGGGAGGGAGGCGACTGAAGCTTTCTTT. Translated: CSASAGREATEAFF.

J is TRBJ2-1 and V is TRBV19; D remains unclear. The CDR3 totals 15 residues. The ends were cut back, 3 bases at V and 0 bases at J, with 9 bases in the middle. Germline V lookup: CDR1 LNHDA, CDR2 SQIVND (reference sequence). CDR3 coding DNA: TGTGCCAGTAGTATCCGGTCCTCCTCCTACAATGAGCAGTTCTTC. Its protein is CASSIRSSSYNEQFF. The full variable domain, completed using reference TRBV19 and TRBJ2-1, is DGGITQSPKYLFRKEGQNVTLSCEQNLNHDAMYWYRQDPGQGLRLIYYSQIVNDFQKGDIAEGYSVSREKKESFPLTVTSAQKNPTAFYLCASSIRSSSYNEQFFGPGTRLTVL.